Listed below are T cell receptor beta chains from one sample, sequenced in a study of T cells after yellow fever vaccination. TCRdb reprocessed the 5' RACE reads with MiXCR, giving one entry per CDR3 protein. The table records 320,000 or so distinct CDR3 sequences, about 7.8% of them present only once. Sequenced here: PBMCs, sampled roughly seven weeks after the first yellow fever vaccination. These receptors were obtained from a man younger than 35 who received the YFV17D yellow fever vaccine. Each CDR3 is given with its conserved first and last residue. D genes are given only for firm matches. Some rows mark clone size as missing; the rest say once, few, many or name a class of expanded clone.

- | few | TRBJ1-3 | TRBV6-1 | TGTGCCAGCACCCAACGGCCGGGACGGTTACGTGGAAACACCATATATTTT | CASTQRPGRLRGNTIYF
- | - | TRBJ2-1 | TRBV18 | TGTGCCAGCTCACCACCGCTTAGGTACAATGAGCAGTTCTTC | CASSPPLRYNEQFF
- | - | TRBJ2-7 | TRBV5-5 | TGTGCCAGCGGATCCCAGTCCTACGAGCAGTACTTC | CASGSQSYEQYF
- | - | TRBJ2-1 | TRBV11-2 | TGTGCCAGCAGCCCGAGAGGTCAGGGGAACAACAATGAGCAGTTCTTC | CASSPRGQGNNNEQFF
- | many | TRBJ2-3 | TRBV4-3 | TGCGCCAGCAGCCAAGATCGGGCGGGTTATACGCAGTATTTT | CASSQDRAGYTQYF
- | - | TRBJ2-1 | TRBV7-2 | TGTGCCAGCAGCTTAGCGAAGAGCCACCTCTCCTACAATGAGCAGTTCTTC | CASSLAKSHLSYNEQFF
TRBD2 | - | TRBJ2-7 | TRBV12-3/TRBV12-4 | TGTGCCAGCAGTCCACTAGCGGGGGGTTCCTACGAGCAGTACTTC | CASSPLAGGSYEQYF
TRBD1 | few | TRBJ2-7 | TRBV7-2 | TGTGCCAGCAGCTTAGGCTCCGGGACAGGCTACGAGCAGTACTTC | CASSLGSGTGYEQYF
- | - | TRBJ1-2 | TRBV18 | TGTGCCAGCTCACCAGCGGCAGGGGACCTGGAAGGCTACACCTTC | CASSPAAGDLEGYTF
- | few | TRBJ2-3 | TRBV18 | TGTGCCAGCTCACCTGGACTTTCTAGCACAGATACGCAGTATTTT | CASSPGLSSTDTQYF
TRBD2 | many | TRBJ2-5 | TRBV7-2 | TGTGCCACTCTCATTAGCGGGGGGGTTCAAGAGACCCAGTACTTC | CATLISGGVQETQYF
- | many | TRBJ2-1 | TRBV7-8 | TGTGCCAGCAGCTTACGAGGGGTCTACAATGAGCAGTTCTTC | CASSLRGVYNEQFF
TRBD1 | - | TRBJ1-1 | TRBV3-1 | TGTGCCAGCAGCCACCGGACAGGGGCCGCTTTCTTT | CASSHRTGAAFF
TRBD2 | few | TRBJ2-7 | TRBV6-5 | TGTGCCAGCAGTTACTCGGGACTAGCGGGGGGATACGAGCAGTACTTC | CASSYSGLAGGYEQYF
- | - | TRBJ2-3 | TRBV10-3 | TGTGCCATCAGAGAGGGCAGAAGCACAGATACGCAGTATTTT | CAIREGRSTDTQYF